The source of this T cell receptor (beta chain) is a study of T cell changes during pregnancy in multiple sclerosis. The germline V gene has CDR1 MRHNA and CDR2 SNTAGT. CDR3 size: 14 residues. After removal of 3 bases from V and 7 bases from J, the junction contained 6 bases not matched to a gene. The assay was immunoSEQ multiplex PCR, and TCRdb's table has in-frame clones only and misses some. The data show roughly 75,000 clones, about nine tenths seen once. The sequence derives from a female donor with multiple sclerosis, enrolled in a pregnancy study. The sequences come from peripheral blood, collected before pregnancy. V usage is TRBV6-4 and J usage is TRBJ2-3; 8 nucleotides match TRBD1. The CDR3 DNA is TGTGCCAGCAGTGAGTCCCCAGGGGGCAATACGCAGTATTTT. The encoded protein is CASSESPGGNTQYF.